This entry is about one T cell receptor (beta chain). What it recognizes is unknown. Documented time point: week 35, safety follow-up. Each dose delivered 300 ug of mutant IDH1 20-mer peptide subcutaneously with imiquimod. These data are taken from a study of a mutant IDH1 vaccine in newly diagnosed glioma. The CDR3 contains 12 residues. Deletions cut 2 bases from V and 5 bases from J, with 7 bases between. Germline loops: CDR1 MNHNS, CDR2 SASEGT. The assay was immunoSEQ multiplex PCR, and TCRdb's table has in-frame clones only and misses some. This sample yields approximately 50,000 clones, of which about 90% are seen a single time; around 1.5% belongs to the top ten. General study findings and limits: Pseudoprogression looked unconnected to shifts in top peripheral T cell clonotypes. A vaccine-induced immune response developed in around 94% of the patients.

The material was PBMCs, obtained from a glioma patient whose treatment included an IDH1 peptide vaccine. The clonotype was recovered from a man aged 40-50 years with glioma. The chain combines TRBV6-1 with TRBJ2-7; unclear D gene. In DNA form, the CDR3 reads TGTGCCAGCAGTGAACTGGCCGACGAGCAGTACTTC. Translation: CASSELADEQYF.